What follows are 2 T cell receptor beta chains derived from one specimen sequenced in a study of Graves' ophthalmopathy and Graves' hyperthyroidism (dated by TCRdb to the late 2010s). Sequencing instrument: Illumina HiSeq 2000. For repertoire sequencing, TCR beta CDR3 regions were amplified from RNA transcripts. HTBI primers and the Qiagen OneStep RT-PCR kit were used in a first-round RT-PCR, which was followed by a second-round multiplex PCR, size selection and purification. The public sequencing data were trimmed at Q25 with fastp and processed into clonotypes with MiXCR by TCRdb, which kept only in-frame beta chains. Entries that share a CDR3 protein sequence are merged under the most common genes and DNA. This sample is represented by around 600,000 distinct CDR3 sequences; roughly two fifths of them were singletons. The top ten constitute more than 3% of the sample. Specimen: peripheral blood. These receptor sequences come from an adult man with Graves' ophthalmopathy.

The rearrangement joins TRBV19 to TRBJ1-2, with 9 bases matching TRBD1. This CDR3 contains 15 residues. Germline CDR1 is LNHDA and CDR2 is SQIVND (reference sequence). J gave up 4 bases and V 4 bases, and 7 bases lay outside the gene matches. This chain's CDR3 is CASSRRTGDVYGYTF. DNA for the CDR3: TGTGCCAGTAGTAGGCGGACAGGGGATGTCTATGGCTACACCTTC.

In regard to this clonotype: Since a much larger clone is just one base distant, this may be a read error. The J gene is TRBJ1-2, the V gene TRBV2; D might be TRBD1 (5 bases). There are 14 residues in the CDR3. The V gene's germline CDR1 is SNHLY and CDR2 FYNNEI. V lost 4 bases and J 8 bases, leaving 17 bases between the germline ends. CDR3 coding DNA: TGTGCCAGCAGTGCTCGGCGGGGCGACCAGGGCTACACCTTC. It codes for CASSARRGDQGYTF.